This T cell receptor beta chain is from a study of cytomegalovirus exposure and HLA in healthy donors (dated by TCRdb to 2015 to 2018). Regarding the study in general: An earlier analysis of 550 to 700 of the donors reported 250 to 300 Gb of sequence data and 100 million to 140 million unique TCR beta sequences from roughly 200 million T cells. Donor age, sex, ethnicity and CMV serostatus were compiled together with the repertoire data. Roughly 300 gigabases of sequencing data and some 85 million unique TCR sequences were included in an early release covering roughly 700 HLA-typed donors. Along with the roughly 670-subject first cohort, a separate validation cohort of over 90 different subjects was used. Class I and class II HLA loci were covered by the typing at four-digit resolution. All discovery cohort repertoires had been generated on a single sequencing platform. Genome-wide SNP genotypes for about 65% of the 666 donors were used in a later genetic analysis, which treated that subset as a discovery cohort. The genetic ancestry cluster associated with self-reported Caucasian donors included 65% to 90% of the roughly 380 genotyped donors. High-throughput TCR immunosequencing, statistical association of individual TCRs with disease status, and machine learning were combined to predict cytomegalovirus infection status. Typing coverage differed by locus: A, B, C, DRB1 and DQB1 were typed in roughly 620-630 donors, DQA1 in roughly 500, DPA1 in some 570, and DPB1 in around 490. The T cell repertoires of around 670 subjects were profiled by immunosequencing and related to cytomegalovirus serostatus. In an earlier analysis of 587 of the donors, high-throughput TCR beta sequencing was used to judge whether each TCR beta V gene segment behaved as functional or pseudogenic. About five DR-DQ haplotypes were handled as single units for association and clustering, since linkage in the cohort was strong. The study was designed to test whether signatures of past pathogen exposure could be identified by cataloging public T cell receptors. To study patterns of TCR occurrence, a later analysis re-analyzed previously published TCR beta repertoires from around 670 donors and added high-resolution HLA genotyping. Across 398 genotyped donors of the cohort, an average of about 240,000 unique TCR beta nucleotide sequences per donor were sequenced, and approximately 17% of those sequences were non-productive. In the later analysis, no new phenotypic data were used to find candidate immune exposures; instead, reliance was placed on TCR beta sequences and their occurrence across donors.

Here is what the overall study found, with its caveats: In vitro tests confirmed that a few of the cytomegalovirus-associated TCR beta chains recognize cytomegalovirus antigens. According to a later genetic analysis, donors in an Asian-associated ancestry cluster had fewer N-insertions in productive TCRs than the approximately 630-donor mean. According to a later analysis, TCR association rates differed among HLA loci, with DRB1 alleles showing the most associated TCRs and HLA-C alleles showing the fewest. Across donors, most TCR sequences were observed very rarely, whereas some public TCRs were present in many individuals. Roughly uniform sequencing depth across donors was assumed in presence/absence analyses, although this assumption may not hold. In a later analysis, HLA-associated TCR beta chains showed more clonal expansion and lower generation probabilities than non-associated chains that were equally common. When HLA alleles, especially DR and DQ, strongly co-occurred, attributing TCR associations to individual alleles was difficult. Because HLA typing was unavailable for some donors at each locus, only the typed subset was used in association tests. A later analysis found that most CMV-associated TCR beta chains appeared HLA-restricted, with HLA associations seemingly driven largely by CMV exposure. The only immune exposure information available for the cohort was CMV serostatus. Linkage disequilibrium might explain the correlated functional status among segregating V segments, but an unknown experimental factor could not be ruled out. In a later analysis, several top co-occurrence clusters were reported to appear linked to parvovirus B19, influenza, CMV and Epstein-Barr virus. Over 15 rarely observed V segments, including chromosome 9 orphons, were excluded from the earlier analysis of about 500 of the donors because counts were too low. Some IMGT-functional V segments, including TRBV6-2 and TRBV6-3, could not be told apart with the 87-base-pair reads, so those segments were excluded. In an earlier analysis of over 550 of the donors, most TCR beta V segments were observed in productive rearrangements about 90% or about 30% of the time, broadly matching IMGT annotations. A later analysis associated 16,951 TCR beta sequences with specific HLA alleles at a false discovery rate of 0.05. Only TCR beta chains were sequenced in this cohort, and the absence of alpha or paired-chain data limited detectable features. A cluster of highly shared sequence variants was judged likely to be a technical artifact of the sequencing pipeline. The authors suggested that the approach could potentially be generalized to other disease states and immunological phenotypes. The classifier was reported to diagnose cytomegalovirus status with high specificity and sensitivity in both the original and validation cohorts. In a later genetic analysis, a missense DCLRE1C variant was associated with V-gene and J-gene trimming of TCR beta chains, and the association was replicated in an independent cohort. The study gave a list of under 200 TCR beta chains associated with cytomegalovirus. A further reported finding was that TCR beta sequences accurately predicted the HLA-A and HLA-B alleles for most subjects in the first cohort.

The cohort was made up of under 800 healthy bone marrow donors. At the time of sampling, all cohort members were nominally healthy, though unrecorded immune exposures were likely present. The donor was CMV seropositive and belonged to the group of 250 to 300 seropositive cohort members. A peripheral blood sample was provided by each donor, and peripheral blood mononuclear cells were used for TCR beta sequencing. The Qiagen DNeasy Blood Extraction Kit was used to extract genomic DNA from the blood cell samples. As for this clone: It lacks a known antigen. There are no base qualities to consult, and no much larger clone falls within one base. The identical CDR3 is also encoded by other nucleotide sequences in the sample.

The method behind the library was the immunoSEQ multiplex PCR assay. The multiplex PCR relied on a mix of 60 forward primers for TCR Vbeta segments and 13 reverse primers for TCR Jbeta segments. Amplification of the CDR3 region of rearranged TCR beta genes was performed with a multiplex PCR assay on genomic DNA. On the Illumina HiSeq System, the amplified TCR beta libraries were sequenced as 87-base-pair reads. On the authors' methods: A later analysis tallied around 82 million unique TCR beta chains across the 650 to 750 repertoires, and 10 million to 11 million of those chains were shared by two or more donors. Raw reads were error-corrected and collapsed into unique sequences by a nearest-neighbor algorithm in which closely related sequences were merged to remove PCR and sequencing errors. CDR3 sequences were aligned to IMGT reference sequences to assign V, D and J gene segments. For a sequence to be retained, at least a six-nucleotide match to both a V gene segment and a J gene segment was required. A rearrangement counted as productive if the CDR3 had no stop codons and remained in frame with V and J, and every other rearrangement counted as non-productive. Following IMGT convention, CDR3 was defined as the stretch from the second conserved V-encoded cysteine to the conserved J-encoded phenylalanine. In an earlier analysis of more than 550 of the donors, sequences lacking an unambiguous match to a single V gene segment were excluded. An earlier analysis of fewer than 750 of the donors classified V segments as functional when productive rearrangements were above 56.7% and as segregating when the standard deviation between donors was above 5%. A statistical classification framework was built for diagnosing cytomegalovirus status from the catalog of TCR beta chain sequences. V and J gene assignment, in a later analysis, came from comparing TCR nucleotide sequences with IMGT/GENE-DB human TR gene sequences. Using the TCRdist pipeline, a later analysis assigned CDR3 sequences along with most-parsimonious VDJ recombination scenarios. In a later analysis, each TCR beta chain was defined by its CDR3 amino acid sequence together with its V-gene family, and reads without a unique V-gene family were excluded. As a way to deal with suspected cross-contamination and a sequencing artifact, a later analysis dropped roughly 620 nucleotide sequences that were highly shared and had low generation probability. A later analysis calculated a clonal expansion index for each public chain from normalized within-repertoire ranks of inferred template counts. In a later analysis, generation probabilities were computed with a VDJ recombination model fitted to out-of-frame rearrangements, and the resulting probabilities were checked against IGoR. In a later analysis, hypergeometric tests were used to score TCR-TCR, TCR-HLA and TCR-CMV co-occurrence, with a repertoire-size bias correction applied to TCR pairs. To estimate false discovery rates, a later analysis permuted the HLA or CMV assignments 20 times. A later analysis grouped co-occurring TCRs with DBSCAN, adding TCRdist sequence similarity when clustering within HLA-allele-positive subsets. For co-occurrence clustering, repertoires with fewer than 30,000 or more than 120,000 public chains were excluded, along with roughly 5 repertoires with anomalous nucleotide sharing. TCRdb provides this immuneACCESS table in a form limited to in-frame rearrangements. Some clones are lacking; in checked studies, under half of them reflect an unresolved V gene, and why the rest are absent is not known. That table gives V, J and clone size, and the DNA gave D and trimming. The sample records 200,000 to 300,000 clones, about four fifths of which are singletons. Clones ranked in the top ten supply 1.5% to 2.5% of the sample.

There are 12 amino acids in the CDR3, from cysteine to phenylalanine inclusive. The CDR3 DNA has 36 bases and is translated from base 1. The germline V gene supplies CDR1 SGHTA and CDR2 FQGNSA. Relative to germline, V is 2 bases shorter and J is 3 bases shorter, with 5 bases between their ends. The sequenced sample consisted of PBMCs. Rearrangement joined TRBV7-2 to TRBJ2-7; no D gene can be assigned with confidence. The sequence was collected from a woman between 40 and 50 years old in good health and CMV-seropositive. The sequenced DNA: TGTGCCAGCAGCTTAACCGGCTACGAGCAGTACTTC. Translated, this gives CASSLTGYEQYF. Extended through the reference TRBV7-2 and TRBJ2-7 proteins, this CDR3 yields the full variable domain: GAGVSQSPSNKVTEKGKDVELRCDPISGHTALYWYRQSLGQGLEFLIYFQGNSAPDKSGLPSDRFSAERTGGSVSTLTIQRTQQEDSAVYLCASSLTGYEQYFGPGTRLTVT.